Listed below are T cell receptor beta chains from one sample, sequenced in a study of identifying expanded T cells in peripheral blood. Sequencing was performed with immunoSEQ multiplex PCR; in TCRdb, only in-frame clones are kept and a portion is missing. The data hold about 100,000 clones, with 88% observed a single time. Material for sequencing was blood. The receptors stem from a person aged 18 to 75 in good health. CDR3s include the opening cysteine and the closing phenylalanine or tryptophan. D genes are given only for firm matches. Clone size is not always given. Where it is, it says once, few, many or a class for expanded clones.

D gene,J gene,V gene,clone size,CDR3 protein,CDR3 DNA
-,TRBJ2-7,TRBV21-1,once,CASSKDRGDNYEQYF,TGTGCCAGCAGCAAAGACCGGGGCGATAACTACGAGCAGTACTTC
-,TRBJ2-5,TRBV6-5,-,CASRREKRQETQYF,TGTGCCAGCAGACGGGAGAAGCGGCAAGAGACCCAGTACTTC
-,TRBJ2-1,TRBV10-3,-,CAISEFGGSSYNEQFF,TGTGCCATCAGTGAGTTTGGGGGGAGTAGCTACAATGAGCAGTTCTTC
TRBD1,TRBJ1-6,TRBV5-1,-,CASSLDYTGDLNSPLHF,TGCGCCAGCAGCTTGGATTATACAGGGGATTTAAATTCACCCCTCCACTTT
-,TRBJ1-2,TRBV2,-,CASSEALSGPGYTF,TGTGCCAGCAGTGAAGCGCTATCAGGACCTGGCTACACCTTC
-,TRBJ1-1,TRBV13,-,CASSLEGVPTEAFF,TGTGCCAGCAGCTTAGAAGGGGTTCCCACTGAAGCTTTCTTT
-,TRBJ2-3,TRBV6-1,-,CASSESPLAGVGVTDTQYF,TGTGCCAGCAGTGAATCCCCCTTGGCAGGGGTTGGGGTTACAGATACGCAGTATTTT
TRBD2,TRBJ2-1,TRBV7-3,-,CASSLGLAGGRNEQFF,TGTGCCAGCAGTTTGGGGCTAGCGGGAGGAAGGAATGAGCAGTTCTTC
TRBD2,TRBJ2-3,TRBV7-2,-,CASSLGTSLADTQYF,TGTGCCAGCAGTCTCGGGACTAGCTTGGCAGATACGCAGTATTTT
TRBD1,TRBJ1-1,TRBV6-5,-,CASSSRTGTEAFF,TGTGCCAGCAGTTCTAGGACAGGGACTGAAGCTTTCTTT
-,TRBJ2-1,TRBV6-5,-,CASSKDRKYNEQFF,TGTGCCAGCAGCAAGGACAGAAAGTACAATGAGCAGTTCTTC
TRBD1,TRBJ1-2,TRBV6-5,-,CASRTPGQGSGYTF,TGTGCCAGCAGAACACCGGGACAGGGTTCTGGCTACACCTTC
TRBD1,TRBJ2-7,TRBV5-1,-,CASSNGQGPYEQYF,TGCGCCAGCAGCAACGGACAGGGTCCCTACGAGCAGTACTTC
TRBD2,TRBJ2-2,TRBV7-9,-,CASSLAEGNTGELFF,TGTGCCAGCAGCCTAGCGGAGGGAAACACCGGGGAGCTGTTTTTT